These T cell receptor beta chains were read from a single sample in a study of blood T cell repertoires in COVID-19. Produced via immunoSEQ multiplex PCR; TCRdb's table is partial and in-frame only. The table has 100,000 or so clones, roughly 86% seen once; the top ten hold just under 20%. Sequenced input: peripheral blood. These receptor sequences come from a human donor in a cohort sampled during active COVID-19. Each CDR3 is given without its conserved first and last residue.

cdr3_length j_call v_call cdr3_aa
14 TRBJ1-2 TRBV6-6 ASSFGPGTGGNGYT
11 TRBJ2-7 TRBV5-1 ASNERQGWEQY
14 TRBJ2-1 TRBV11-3 ASSLGVAGGPGEQF
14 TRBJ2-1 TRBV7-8 ASSLSGSGGLLGQF
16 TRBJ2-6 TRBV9 ASSAQGAGETGANVLT
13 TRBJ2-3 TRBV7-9 ASSLGTGSTDTQY
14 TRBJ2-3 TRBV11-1 ASSILALSSTDTQY
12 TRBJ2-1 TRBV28 ASIGGSSYNEQF
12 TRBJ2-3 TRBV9 ASSPSGRSDTQY
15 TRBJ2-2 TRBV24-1 ATSETGITENTGELF
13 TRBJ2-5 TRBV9 ASSVDQGAGETQY
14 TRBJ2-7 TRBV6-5 ASSSPRRGDSYEQY
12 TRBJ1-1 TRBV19 ASREQVGAYEAF
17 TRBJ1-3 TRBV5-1 ASSLQGIAGPLSGNTIY
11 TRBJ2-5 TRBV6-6 ASSSRAQETQY
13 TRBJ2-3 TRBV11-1 ASSFLGGRTDTQY
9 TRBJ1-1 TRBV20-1 SSVVNTEAF
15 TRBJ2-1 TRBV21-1 ASSNLSGDGSYNEQF
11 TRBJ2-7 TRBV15 ATSRAQGYEQY
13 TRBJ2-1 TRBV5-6 ASSITSGRANEQF
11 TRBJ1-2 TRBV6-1 ASSEDRGTGYT
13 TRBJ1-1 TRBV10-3 AIIDGTGANTEAF
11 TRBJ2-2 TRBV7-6 ASSLSGTGELF
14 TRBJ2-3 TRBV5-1 ASSSNSGRASDTQY
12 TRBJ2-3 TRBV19 ASNPATNTDTQY
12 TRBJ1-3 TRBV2 ASRPGQGGGTIY
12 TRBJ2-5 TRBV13 ASSSRELQETQY
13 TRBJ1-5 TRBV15 ATSKGARGNQPQH
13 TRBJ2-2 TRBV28 ASSLPGTQAGELF
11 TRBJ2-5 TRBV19 ASSIQGIETQY
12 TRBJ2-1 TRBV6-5 ASKGGVLSGEQF
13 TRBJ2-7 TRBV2 ASERERLADYEQY
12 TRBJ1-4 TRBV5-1 ASSLVLGGQKLF
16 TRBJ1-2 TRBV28 ASRTYPGAGGEGYGYT
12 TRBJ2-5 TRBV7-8 ASSPPGVGQTQY
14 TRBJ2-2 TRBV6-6 ASYQSGQGGTGELF
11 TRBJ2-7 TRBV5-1 ASRQGSGYEQY
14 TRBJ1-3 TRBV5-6 ASSRKTRTEGNTIY
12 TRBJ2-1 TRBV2 GGVRGSAYNEQF
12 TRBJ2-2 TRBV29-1 SVSGRSDTGELF